The rows below give T cell receptor beta chains drawn from one sample of a study of shared clonotypes between healthy human individuals. The method was immunoSEQ multiplex PCR; TCRdb's version includes in-frame clones alone and lacks a portion of them. Of roughly 1,500,000 clones in the sample, roughly 98.5% were seen once. The sequencing input was naive CD4+ T cells sorted from blood. Receptors were obtained from a man younger than 45 in good health. The conserved cysteine and the conserved F or W are not part of the CDR3 here. Expanded clones get a size class; other rows say once, few or many, or leave the size out.

ASSQGGIIETQY | TRBJ2-5 | . | TRBV14
ASIQGGSQETQY | TRBJ2-5 | . | TRBV28
ASIGGKYSNQPQH | TRBJ1-5 | . | TRBV11-3
ASSPRLDKYNEQF | TRBJ2-1 | . | TRBV18
ASSLGTSKETQY | TRBJ2-5 | . | TRBV11-2
ASSSRSTDREKGAF | TRBJ1-1 | . | TRBV7-8
ASSSRRGRDGELF | TRBJ2-2 | . | TRBV5-5
ASKTGMYEQY | TRBJ2-7 | . | TRBV25-1
ASSFVRTGKNTEAF | TRBJ1-1 | . | TRBV27
ASSLGGNHEQY | TRBJ2-7 | once | TRBV7-8
ASSLSSGLEGNTQY | TRBJ2-3 | . | TRBV28
ASSLGGQGSYQPQH | TRBJ1-5 | . | TRBV5-1
ASSLAGSYNEQF | TRBJ2-1 | . | TRBV5-6
ASSSGADWSTNEKLF | TRBJ1-4 | . | TRBV5-1
ASSLDRTDTQY | TRBJ2-3 | once | TRBV5-6
ASSPIAPLAGLPNEQF | TRBJ2-1 | . | TRBV9
ASSLSPASGSQETQY | TRBJ2-5 | . | TRBV5-4
ASSLDTGQETQY | TRBJ2-5 | . | TRBV5-4
ASSVDVRTGELYGYT | TRBJ1-2 | . | TRBV9
ASSLSGGTEAF | TRBJ1-1 | . | TRBV7-3
ASSPKGANVLT | TRBJ2-6 | . | TRBV18
ASSQLAGDYNEQF | TRBJ2-1 | . | TRBV5-4
ASSSTFTGELF | TRBJ2-2 | . | TRBV5-1
ASRDGDSSGSYEQY | TRBJ2-7 | . | TRBV2
ASSNWGGETQY | TRBJ2-5 | once | TRBV5-8
ASSLEDLQGRSNQPQH | TRBJ1-5 | . | TRBV5-8
ASSVYETQY | TRBJ2-5 | . | TRBV2
ASSQVGGLAGVPEQF | TRBJ2-1 | . | TRBV4-2
ASSPDGTESQAF | TRBJ1-1 | . | TRBV18
ASSYSNYEQY | TRBJ2-7 | few | TRBV6-6
ASRRTGTGELF | TRBJ2-2 | . | TRBV6-1
ASSLAGGDSAF | TRBJ1-1 | . | TRBV5-4
ASIDGNQPQH | TRBJ1-5 | once | TRBV28
ASSQVSQRGTEAF | TRBJ1-1 | . | TRBV14
ASSPLRRETTDTQY | TRBJ2-3 | . | TRBV18
ASSVDSGANVLT | TRBJ2-6 | once | TRBV9
ASSRGMANEKLF | TRBJ1-4 | . | TRBV5-1
ASSQDWGLGAGANVLT | TRBJ2-6 | . | TRBV4-1
AISDKPGEQY | TRBJ2-7 | . | TRBV10-3
ASSPTEWNYGYT | TRBJ1-2 | . | TRBV18
ASSTKSEPQH | TRBJ1-5 | once | TRBV23-1
ASSSGTGNEKLF | TRBJ1-4 | . | TRBV5-1
ASSKDDRTNTEAF | TRBJ1-1 | . | TRBV7-9
ASSWGLAGADEQF | TRBJ2-1 | . | TRBV5-1
ASGRAPTDTQY | TRBJ2-3 | . | TRBV9
ASSKDRVTDTQY | TRBJ2-3 | . | TRBV5-4
ASGLTAGEADTQY | TRBJ2-3 | . | TRBV12-5
ASSELPPHARGVGTGELF | TRBJ2-2 | . | TRBV6-1
ASSLDRRHNEQF | TRBJ2-1 | . | TRBV11-2
ASSRGLAGGSYNEQF | TRBJ2-1 | . | TRBV5-1
ASSRRTSGSGELF | TRBJ2-2 | . | TRBV14